The 21 T cell receptor gamma chains reported below all come from one sample, sequenced in a study of gamma-delta chains in newborns, infants, children. TCRdb redid clone calling on the reads using CATT. The table shows more than 2,000 gamma-chain clones, with roughly 27% occurring only once. Sequencing was carried out using blood. These receptor sequences come from a child who was a newborn, infant or young child, either healthy, febrile or measles-vaccinated (not recorded which).

Notes on this clone: This may be a read error: a much more frequent sequence differs by one nucleotide. Other DNA variants within this sample encode the same CDR3. CDR3 sequence (DNA): TGTGCCTTGTGGGAGGGGCGGCAAGAGTTGGGCAAAAAAATCAAGGTATTT. This translates into CALWEGRQELGKKIKVF. V gene TRGV9 combines with J gene TRGJP. The V gene end was trimmed by 2 bases and the J gene end by 2 bases; junction bases not matched to a gene: 3. The CDR3 consists of 17 residues. Germline CDR1 is GITISATS and CDR2 is ISYDGTV (reference sequence).

This clone came up a few times. The V call is TRGV9, the J call TRGJP. Germline CDR1 GITISATS, CDR2 ISYDGTV (reference sequence). Trimming at V came to 2 bases and at J to 7 bases, leaving 8 bases not matched to a gene. This CDR3 contains 17 residues. CDR3 loop: CALWEGVTELGKKIKVF. The CDR3 DNA is TGTGCCTTGTGGGAGGGGGTTACTGAGTTGGGCAAAAAAATCAAGGTATTT.

This clone is a singleton in its sample. CDR3 coding DNA: TGTGCCACCTGGGACGGGCGGGGAAGTGATTGGATCAAGACGTTT. It encodes CATWDGRGSDWIKTF. This chain connects TRGV2 to TRGJP2. This CDR3 has 15 residues. Germline V gene sequence: CDR1 EGSNGY, CDR2 YDSYNSKV. The V and J ends lost 0 bases and 5 bases, in that order; junction bases with no gene match: 6.

This clone is large within its sample. This likely traces to a read error, being one base from a far larger clone. Other DNA sequences in this sample translate to the same CDR3. The genes are TRGV9 and TRGJP. The CDR3 totals 16 residues. Germline V lookup: CDR1 GITISATS, CDR2 ISYDGTV (reference sequence). This CDR3 reads CALWEVQELGKKIKVF. The CDR3 DNA reads as TGCGCCTTGTGGGAGGTGCAAGAGTTGGGCAAAAAAATCAAGGTATTT.

This clone is medium-sized within its sample. The chain carries TRGV9 and TRGJP. The CDR3 is made up of 16 amino acids. The germline V gene has CDR1 GITISATS and CDR2 ISYDGTV (reference sequence). V shed 5 bases and J 5 bases; nucleotides not matched to a gene: 6. The CDR3 loop is CALWAPKELGKKIKVF. DNA of the CDR3: TGTGCCTTGTGGGCCCCAAAAGAGTTGGGCAAAAAAATCAAGGTATTT.

By share, this clone ranks as medium-sized (0.01 to 0.1%). CDR3 bases: TGTGCCTTGTGGGAGGAAATAGAGTTGGGCAAAAAAATCAAGGTATTT. Translating it yields CALWEEIELGKKIKVF. The gene calls are TRGV9 and TRGJP. Germline lookup yields CDR1 GITISATS and CDR2 ISYDGTV (reference sequence). The CDR3 runs 16 residues. The V segment lost 2 bases and the J segment 6 bases; nucleotides outside the gene matches: 4.

The rearrangement joins TRGV9 to TRGJP. The CDR3 loop spans 18 amino acids. Germline trimming cut 2 bases from V and 6 bases from J; bases unmatched to any gene: 10. CDR1 and CDR2 (germline): GITISATS, ISYDGTV (reference sequence). CDR3 loop: CALWEALEGELGKKIKVF. As DNA, the CDR3 is TGTGCCTTGTGGGAGGCGTTAGAGGGAGAGTTGGGCAAAAAAATCAAGGTATTT.

The count of this clone is one. The rearrangement joins TRGV9 to TRGJP. CDR3 length: 22 amino acids. Germline V lookup: CDR1 GITISATS, CDR2 ISYDGTV (reference sequence). V lost 0 bases to trimming and J lost 4 bases; unmatched junction nucleotides: 18. In DNA, the CDR3 is TGTGCCTTGTGGGAGGTGCAAGCCCAAAGAAACCCCCAAGAGTTGGGCAAAAAAATCAAGGTATTT. Amino acid sequence: CALWEVQAQRNPQELGKKIKVF.

As to this clone: This may arise from a read error, as a much more abundant clone is one base away. V gene TRGV9 combines with J gene TRGJP. The germline V gene has CDR1 GITISATS and CDR2 ISYDGTV (reference sequence). The CDR3 runs to 17 residues. CDR3 bases: TGTGCCTTGTGGGAGGTAGGACAAGAGTTGAGCAAAAAAATCAAGGTATTT. Its protein is CALWEVGQELSKKIKVF.

This clone has only a few counts. A much larger clone sits a single nucleotide away, making a read error possible. J is TRGJP and V is TRGV9. There are 16 residues in the CDR3. Germline loops: CDR1 GITISATS, CDR2 ISYDGTV (reference sequence). Trimming cost V 5 bases and J 4 bases; bases outside gene matches: 5. The CDR3 is CALWGDQELGKKIKVF. DNA of the CDR3: TGTGCCTTGTGGGGGGATCAAGAGTTGGGCAAAAAAATCAAGGTATTT.

This chain links TRGV9 with TRGJP. The CDR3 extends over 17 amino acids. Germline-derived CDR1 and CDR2 are GITISATS and ISYDGTV (reference sequence). Trimming at V came to 2 bases and at J to 5 bases, leaving 6 bases not matched to a gene. CDR3 sequence reads: CALWEDPEELGKKIKVF. CDR3 nucleotide sequence: TGTGCCTTGTGGGAGGACCCCGAAGAGTTGGGCAAAAAAATCAAGGTATTT.

The J gene is TRGJ1 or TRGJ2, the V gene TRGV4. This CDR3 is built from 12 residues. The J segment lost 11 bases and the V segment lost 3 bases, leaving 10 bases of the junction unmatched. CDR1 is EGSTGY, CDR2 YDSYTSSV, per germline. CDR3 in amino acids: CATWDIRGEKLF. The CDR3 nucleotides are TGTGCCACCTGGGATATTAGGGGGGAGAAACTCTTT.

By sample share, this clone is medium-sized (0.01 to 0.1%). The same CDR3 arises from other DNA sequences in this sample as well. The gene calls are TRGV9 and TRGJP. J gave up 3 bases and V 4 bases, and 3 bases lay outside the gene matches. Per the germline V gene, CDR1 is GITISATS and CDR2 is ISYDGTV (reference sequence). The CDR3 is 16 residues long. CDR3 sequence (DNA): TGTGCCTTGTGGGACCCGCAAGAGTTGGGCAAAAAAATCAAGGTATTT. Translation: CALWDPQELGKKIKVF.

The chain couples TRGV9 to TRGJ1 or TRGJ2. Germline lookup yields CDR1 GITISATS and CDR2 ISYDGTV (reference sequence). The CDR3 has 13 amino acids. V lost 2 bases to trimming and J lost 4 bases; unmatched junction nucleotides: 5. CDR3 protein: CALWEGMYYKKLF. The CDR3 DNA follows: TGTGCCTTGTGGGAGGGGATGTATTATAAGAAACTCTTT.

A few counts support this clone. Other DNA sequences in this specimen translate into the identical CDR3. The chain is built from TRGV9 and TRGJP. Germline CDR1 GITISATS, CDR2 ISYDGTV (reference sequence). V gave up 2 bases and J gave up 7 bases; unmatched junction bases: 5. CDR3 length equals 16 residues. The CDR3 DNA reads TGTGCCTTGTGGGAGGCCCCCGAGTTGGGCAAAAAAATCAAGGTATTT. Its translation: CALWEAPELGKKIKVF.

Worth noting for this clone: Translating this DNA gives a protein that differs at residue 5 from the TCRdb one, which belongs to a much larger clone; a read error is likely, and the protein shown is this translation. The chain combines TRGV9 with TRGJP. The germline V gene has CDR1 GITISATS and CDR2 ISYDGTV (reference sequence). The CDR3 runs 16 residues. The DNA of the CDR3 is TGTGCCTTGTGGGGGGTGCGGGAGTTGGGCAAAAAAATCAAGGTATTT. This sequence encodes CALWGVRELGKKIKVF.

This clone was picked up a small number of times. V is TRGV2 and J is TRGJ1 or TRGJ2. V was clipped by 0 bases and J by 7 bases; unmatched bases: 9. The CDR3 extends over 14 amino acids. Germline V lookup: CDR1 EGSNGY, CDR2 YDSYNSKV. The CDR3 DNA follows: TGTGCCACCTGGGACGGGCCCCCTAGGTATAAGAAACTCTTT. Translating it yields CATWDGPPRYKKLF.

The chain couples TRGV9 to TRGJP. This CDR3 region has 20 residues. V lost 0 bases, J lost 4 bases, and 12 bases stayed unmatched. CDR1 and CDR2 (germline): GITISATS, ISYDGTV (reference sequence). CDR3 protein: CALWEVRAPLQELGKKIKVF. In DNA form, the CDR3 reads TGTGCCTTGTGGGAGGTGAGGGCCCCCCTCCAAGAGTTGGGCAAAAAAATCAAGGTATTT.

This chain links TRGV9 with TRGJP. With 0 bases clipped from V and 6 bases from J, the junction kept 8 bases outside the gene matches. The CDR3 is 18 amino acids. CDR1 and CDR2 from the germline V gene are GITISATS and ISYDGTV (reference sequence). This CDR3 reads CALWEVQKGELGKKIKVF. The CDR3 nucleotides read TGTGCCTTGTGGGAGGTGCAGAAGGGAGAGTTGGGCAAAAAAATCAAGGTATTT.

This clone was observed a handful of times. The same CDR3 is also encoded by other DNA sequences in this sample. The chain joins TRGV9 to TRGJP. The CDR3 has 16 residues. Germline CDR1 GITISATS, CDR2 ISYDGTV (reference sequence). Unmatched junction bases numbered 2, after V lost 4 bases and J lost 2 bases. This CDR3 is CALWDRQELGKKIKVF. The CDR3 nucleotides read TGTGCCTTGTGGGATCGGCAAGAGTTGGGCAAAAAAATCAAGGTATTT.

The rearrangement uses TRGV2 and TRGJ1 or TRGJ2. The CDR3 length is 12 residues. V dropped 0 bases and J dropped 12; count of bases not matched to a gene: 8. Germline-derived CDR1 and CDR2 are EGSNGY and YDSYNSKV. Here the CDR3 reads CATWDGLVGKLF. The DNA for the CDR3 is TGTGCCACCTGGGACGGGCTAGTGGGGAAACTCTTT.